This T cell receptor beta chain was recovered during a study of T-cell memory formation after mild COVID-19. Regarding this clonotype: Its matching antigen is unknown.

Overall study findings and caveats: CD4+ contracting clones lay mainly in CM and EM, CD8+ ones in EMRA. Day 37-peaking second-wave clones had unconfirmed SARS-CoV-2 specificity. The pre-infection memory compartment contained some responding clones, suggesting cross-reactive memory joined.

5'RACE primed at constant segments yielded TCR alpha and TCR beta cDNA libraries bearing sample barcodes and UMIs. TCRdb passed the 5' RACE reads through MiXCR, listing each CDR3 protein once. The data show around 370,000 distinct CDR3 sequences, roughly 21% seen once. The TCR originated in an adult woman who had mild COVID-19 (a few samples of this study predate the infection). Cell type and time point are not known. Sequenced material: PBMCs or a T cell subset sorted from them (not recorded which).

CDR3 in amino acids: CASSFEMGNEQYF. The CDR3 DNA sequence: TGCGCCAGCAGCTTCGAGATGGGGAACGAGCAGTACTTC. The chain recombines TRBV5-1 with TRBJ2-7; no clear D gene. The CDR3 runs 13 residues. V lost 2 bases, J lost 5 bases, and 11 bases lay in between. CDR1 is SGHRS, CDR2 YFSETQ, per germline.